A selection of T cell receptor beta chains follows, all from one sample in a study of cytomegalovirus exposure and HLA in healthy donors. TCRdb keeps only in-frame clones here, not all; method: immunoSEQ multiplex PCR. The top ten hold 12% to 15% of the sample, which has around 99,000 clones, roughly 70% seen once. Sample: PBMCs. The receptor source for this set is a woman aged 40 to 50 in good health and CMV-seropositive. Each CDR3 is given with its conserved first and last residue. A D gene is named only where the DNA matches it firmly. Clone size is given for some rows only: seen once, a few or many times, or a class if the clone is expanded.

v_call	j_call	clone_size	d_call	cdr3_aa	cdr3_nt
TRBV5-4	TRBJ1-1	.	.	CTSSPGGGLGNTEAFF	TGTACCAGCAGCCCTGGGGGGGGCTTGGGGAACACTGAAGCTTTCTTT
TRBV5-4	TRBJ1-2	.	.	CASSLGAGQLYGYTF	TGTGCCAGCAGCTTGGGGGCTGGACAGCTTTATGGCTACACCTTC
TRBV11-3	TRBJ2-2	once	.	CASSLVVNTGELFF	TGTGCCAGCAGCTTAGTAGTAAACACCGGGGAGCTGTTTTTT
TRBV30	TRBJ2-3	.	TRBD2	CAWKGVAGNTDTQYF	TGTGCCTGGAAGGGGGTAGCGGGAAACACAGATACGCAGTATTTT
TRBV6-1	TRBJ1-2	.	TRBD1	CASSEYSGGYDGYTF	TGTGCCAGCAGTGAATACTCAGGGGGCTATGATGGCTACACCTTC
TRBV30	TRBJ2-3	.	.	CAGTLGADQTDTQYF	TGTGCCGGGACCCTTGGAGCGGACCAAACAGATACGCAGTATTTT
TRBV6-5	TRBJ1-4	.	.	CASRPGPRGEKLFF	TGTGCCAGCAGACCGGGCCCCAGGGGTGAAAAACTGTTTTTT
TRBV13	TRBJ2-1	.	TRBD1	CASSPGQGTYNEQFF	TGTGCCAGCAGCCCTGGACAGGGGACATACAATGAGCAGTTCTTC
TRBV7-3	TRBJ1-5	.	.	CASSQKKPNEQGPAQHF	TGTGCCAGCAGCCAAAAAAAACCTAATGAGCAGGGCCCGGCCCAGCATTTT
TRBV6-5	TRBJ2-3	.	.	CASTFGGGGADTQYF	TGTGCCAGCACCTTCGGAGGGGGGGGCGCAGATACGCAGTATTTT
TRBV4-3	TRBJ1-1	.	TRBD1	CASSQAAGGKSTEAFF	TGCGCCAGCAGCCAAGCGGCAGGGGGCAAGAGCACTGAAGCTTTCTTT
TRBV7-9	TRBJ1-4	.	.	CASSPGDPLKRANNEKLFF	TGTGCCAGCAGCCCAGGGGATCCCCTTAAGAGGGCAAATAATGAAAAACTGTTTTTT
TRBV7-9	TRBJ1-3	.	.	CASRTGSSGNTIYF	TGTGCCAGCAGGACCGGGTCCTCTGGAAACACCATATATTTT
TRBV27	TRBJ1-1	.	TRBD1	CASSLQLTGGTEAFF	TGTGCCAGCAGTTTACAGTTAACAGGGGGCACTGAAGCTTTCTTT
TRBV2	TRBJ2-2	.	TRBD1	CASTRGHTGELFF	TGTGCCAGCACCAGGGGGCACACCGGGGAGCTGTTTTTT
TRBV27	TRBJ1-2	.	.	CASSFTANYGYTF	TGTGCCAGCAGTTTTACAGCAAACTATGGCTACACCTTC
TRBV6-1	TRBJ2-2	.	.	CASSGPNTGELFF	TGTGCCAGCAGTGGTCCAAACACCGGGGAGCTGTTTTTT
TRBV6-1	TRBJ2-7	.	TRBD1	CAILDRVNYEQYF	TGTGCCATCCTTGACAGGGTAAACTACGAGCAGTACTTC
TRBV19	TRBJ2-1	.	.	CASSPTDWEQFF	TGTGCCAGTAGCCCAACCGACTGGGAGCAGTTCTTC
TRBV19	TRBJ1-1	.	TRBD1	CASSTGQGFEAFF	TGTGCCAGTAGCACCGGACAGGGATTTGAAGCTTTCTTT
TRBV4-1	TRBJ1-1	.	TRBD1	CASSPGQGANTKAFF	TGCGCCAGCAGCCCGGGACAGGGGGCTAACACTAAAGCTTTCTTT
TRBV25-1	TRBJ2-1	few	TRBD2	CASCGTKEQFF	TGTGCCAGCTGCGGGACTAAGGAGCAGTTCTTC
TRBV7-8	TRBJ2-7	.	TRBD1	CASSYSSWTGSYEQYF	TGTGCCAGCAGCTATAGCTCCTGGACAGGCTCCTACGAGCAGTACTTC
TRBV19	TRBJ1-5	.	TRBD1	CASSVPQYGQGQYQPQHF	TGTGCCAGTAGCGTGCCCCAATACGGACAGGGGCAATATCAGCCCCAGCATTTT
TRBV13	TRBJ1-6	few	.	CASSLEGNVDSPLHF	TGTGCCAGCAGCTTAGAGGGGAACGTCGATTCACCCCTCCACTTT
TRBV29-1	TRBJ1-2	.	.	CSGWGAYGYTF	TGCAGCGGGTGGGGAGCCTATGGCTACACCTTC
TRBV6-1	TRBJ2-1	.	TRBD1	CASILGTGSYNEQFF	TGTGCCAGCATCCTCGGGACAGGATCCTACAATGAGCAGTTCTTC
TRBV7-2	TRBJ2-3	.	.	CASSLRIGTDTQYF	TGTGCCAGCAGCTTAAGAATAGGCACAGATACGCAGTATTTT
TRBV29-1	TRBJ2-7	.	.	CSVEDGSSYEQYF	TGCAGCGTTGAGGACGGGAGCTCCTACGAGCAGTACTTC
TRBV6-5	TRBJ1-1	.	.	CASRTDQNLGAFF	TGTGCCAGCAGGACGGATCAGAACCTAGGAGCTTTCTTT
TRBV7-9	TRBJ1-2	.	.	CASSLSPPGLYGYTF	TGTGCCAGCAGCTTAAGCCCTCCAGGGCTCTATGGCTACACCTTC
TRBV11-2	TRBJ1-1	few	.	CASSQAFTEAFF	TGTGCCAGCAGCCAGGCGTTCACTGAAGCTTTCTTT
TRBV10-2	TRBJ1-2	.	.	CASSDEGIYGYTF	TGCGCCAGCAGTGACGAGGGAATCTATGGCTACACCTTC
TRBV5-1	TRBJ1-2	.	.	CASSFQDNYGYTF	TGCGCCAGCAGTTTCCAGGATAACTATGGCTACACCTTC
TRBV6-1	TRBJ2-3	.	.	CASSDQVGGPSTDTQYF	TGTGCCAGCAGTGATCAGGTGGGGGGTCCAAGCACAGATACGCAGTATTTT
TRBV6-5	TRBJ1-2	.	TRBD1	CASSYPGTGSYTF	TGTGCCAGCAGTTACCCTGGGACAGGGAGCTACACCTTC
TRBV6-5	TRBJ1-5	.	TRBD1	CASRPVGGQGPPQHF	TGTGCCAGCAGACCCGTTGGGGGACAGGGGCCCCCCCAGCATTTT
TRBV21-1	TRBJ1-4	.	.	CASSCRDRDCGGTNEKLFF	TGTGCCAGCAGCTGCCGGGACAGGGATTGCGGGGGAACTAATGAAAAACTGTTTTTT
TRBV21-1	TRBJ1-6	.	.	CASTGVGAPKANSPLHF	TGTGCCAGCACGGGGGTCGGGGCCCCGAAAGCAAATTCCCCCCTCCACTTT
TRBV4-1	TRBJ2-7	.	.	CASSQPTGGEQYF	TGCGCCAGCAGCCAGCCGACAGGCGGGGAGCAGTACTTC
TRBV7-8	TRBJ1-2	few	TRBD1	CASSPSLTGFSGYTF	TGTGCCAGCAGCCCCAGCCTGACAGGGTTTAGTGGCTACACCTTC
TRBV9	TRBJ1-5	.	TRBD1	CASSVGTGGRQPQHF	TGTGCCAGCAGCGTTGGGACAGGGGGACGCCAGCCCCAGCATTTT
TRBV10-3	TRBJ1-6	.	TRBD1	CAIRMGQGNSPLHF	TGTGCCATCAGGATGGGACAGGGAAATTCACCCCTCCACTTT
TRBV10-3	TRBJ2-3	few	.	CAISDPADTQYF	TGTGCCATCAGTGACCCTGCAGATACGCAGTATTTT
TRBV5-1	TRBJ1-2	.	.	CALGGGLSNYGYTF	TGCGCCCTGGGGGGGGGACTTAGTAACTATGGCTACACCTTC
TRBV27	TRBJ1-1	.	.	CASSSQTPQGAFF	TGTGCCAGCAGTTCCCAGACACCCCAGGGAGCTTTCTTT
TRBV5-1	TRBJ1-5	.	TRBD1	CASSLGTGGANQPQHF	TGCGCCAGCAGCTTGGGGACAGGGGGCGCGAATCAGCCCCAGCATTTT
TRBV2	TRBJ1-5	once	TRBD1	CASNRGAGQPQHF	TGTGCCAGCAACAGGGGAGCTGGCCAGCCCCAGCATTTT
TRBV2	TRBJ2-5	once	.	CASSVGAGRETQYF	TGTGCCAGCAGTGTAGGGGCGGGGAGGGAGACCCAGTACTTC
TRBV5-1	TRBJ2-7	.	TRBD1	CASSRSGGNYEQYF	TGCGCCAGCAGCCGGTCAGGGGGCAATTACGAGCAGTACTTC
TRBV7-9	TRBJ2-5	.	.	CASSASRGQQETQYF	TGTGCCAGCAGCGCCAGCCGGGGTCAACAAGAGACCCAGTACTTC
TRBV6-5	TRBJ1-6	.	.	CASGQVEYSPLHF	TGTGCCAGCGGGCAGGTCGAGTATTCACCCCTCCACTTT
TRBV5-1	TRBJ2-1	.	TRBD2	CASSLAGSGAHNEQFF	TGCGCCAGCAGCTTGGCCGGTAGCGGGGCCCACAATGAGCAGTTCTTC
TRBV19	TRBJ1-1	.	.	CASSIGHLNTEAFF	TGTGCCAGTAGTATAGGGCACCTGAACACTGAAGCTTTCTTT